This T cell receptor beta chain was documented in a study of blood T cell repertoires in COVID-19 (dated by TCRdb to 2018 to 2020). The study in broad terms: Collaborator samples came from the United States, Italy and Spain and covered acute and convalescent phases of COVID-19. Deeply sampled blood TCRbeta repertoires from subjects exposed to, actively infected with, or recovered from COVID-19 were included in the dataset. The samples were drawn from two sources: the first 160 participants of the ongoing ImmuneRACE study, and 1,254 subjects contributed by 6 global collaborators. The repertoires were released in a freely available public database meant as a resource for research on the immune response to SARS-CoV-2. Where available, HLA class I and class II types were taken from metadata supplied by the sample provider and were not determined by assay-based typing. The prospective study material was composed of cDNA or gDNA derived from T cells, B-cell-depleted T cells, or PBMCs. Sample metadata almost always included a de-identified subject ID, COVID-19 status, age in years and sex.

The collaborating institutions used their own protocols to collect whole blood in K2EDTA tubes. Collaborator samples were shipped for TCRbeta analysis as frozen whole blood, isolated PBMCs, or DNA extracted from either sample type. As regards this clone: Its antigen target is currently unknown. No quality values exist for individual bases; no much larger clone is one base distant.

Study-wide conclusions, independent of this receptor: Clinical and demographic metadata were provided uncurated, with the amount varying by source and participant.

TCRbeta CDR3 regions were amplified from genomic DNA by means of the immunoSEQ Assay, a bias-controlled multiplex PCR. Per the original workflow: The number of nucleated cells in each sample was estimated from the amplification of reference gene primers within the assay. To quantify the absolute abundance of each unique TCRbeta CDR3 rearrangement, sequence reads were collapsed and filtered. For each sample, productive Simpson clonality was calculated as the square root of Simpson's diversity index across productive rearrangements. TCRdb provides this immuneACCESS table in a form limited to in-frame rearrangements. Some clones are lacking; in checked studies, under half of them reflect an unresolved V gene, and why the rest are absent is not known. For V, J and clone size, that table is used; D and trimming come from the DNA. This sample has approximately 82,000 clones in its table, and around 83% of those were observed once. The leading ten clones occupy about 15% of the sample.

Trimming removed 6 bases from V and 8 bases from J; the gene matches leave 8 bases unexplained. The germline V gene (reference sequence) yields SGHNT for CDR1 and YYREEE for CDR2. The cysteine opens and the phenylalanine closes a CDR3 of 13 amino acids. Just the 39-base CDR3 DNA is kept, in frame starting at base 1. Input material: peripheral blood. This clonotype was obtained from a woman aged 60-75 years with acute or convalescent COVID-19. The receptor chain draws on TRBV5-4 and TRBJ1-2; TRBD1 agrees with 9 junctional bases. The CDR3 reads CASTPGQGYGYTF. The nucleotide sequence reads as follows: TGTGCCAGCACCCCGGGACAGGGCTACGGCTACACCTTC.